The 9 T cell receptor beta chains below all came from one sample that was sequenced in a study of T cells in Graves' hyperthyroidism and ophthalmopathy. The CDR3 regions of TCR beta were amplified from RNA transcripts. When the TCR CDR3 underwent first-round RT-PCR, the HTBI primer set was used. Each CDR3 protein gets one entry after TCRdb re-called the multiplex PCR reads with MiXCR. The sample records about 290,000 distinct CDR3 sequences, roughly 13% being singletons. Sequencing was performed on blood. The receptors were sampled from a woman in her forties with Graves' hyperthyroidism.

This clonotype was seen repeatedly, ten times or more. V is TRBV28 and J is TRBJ2-1; D is uncertain. The CDR3 runs to 16 residues. The germline gives CDR1 MDHEN, CDR2 SYDVKM. V lost 5 bases to trimming and J lost 0 bases, with 14 bases between them. The CDR3 is CASSGPSLSSYNEQFF. The CDR3 region has the DNA TGTGCCAGCAGTGGCCCCTCTTTGAGCTCCTACAATGAGCAGTTCTTC.

This clonotype showed up just a few times. The chain employs TRBV6-4 and TRBJ2-1; 10 bases agree with TRBD2. This CDR3 spans 16 amino acids. Trimming took 2 bases from V and 6 from J; bases not matched to a gene: 7. Germline values: CDR1 MRHNA, CDR2 SNTAGT. The CDR3 nucleotides are TGTGCCAGCAGTGACATGGGGACTAGCGCGATCAATGAGCAGTTCTTC. Translation gives CASSDMGTSAINEQFF.

This clonotype was detected many times. V gene TRBV11-2 combines with J gene TRBJ2-3; the D is unclear. The CDR3 sequence is 15 residues long. From germline, CDR1 is SGHAT and CDR2 FQNNGV. V lost 2 bases to trimming and J lost 2 bases, with 11 bases between them. The CDR3 sequence is CASSLSSITTDTQYF. The CDR3 DNA reads as TGTGCCAGCAGCTTAAGTTCTATAACCACAGATACGCAGTATTTT. The full variable domain, completed using reference TRBV11-2 and TRBJ2-3, is EAGVAQSPRYKIIEKRQSVAFWCNPISGHATLYWYQQILGQGPKLLIQFQNNGVVDDSQLPKDRFSAERLKGVDSTLKIQPAKLEDSAVYLCASSLSSITTDTQYFGPGTRLTVL.

Notes on this clonotype: Relative to the germline gene, one junction end is altered; a read error may explain this. The J gene is TRBJ2-2, the V gene TRBV7-2, with 8 bases lining up with TRBD2. This CDR3 contains 15 residues. Germline-derived CDR1 and CDR2 are SGHTA and FQGNSA. The CDR3 is CASSLAASGSGELVF. The DNA for the CDR3 is TGTGCCAGCAGCTTAGCGGCTAGCGGGTCCGGGGAGCTGGTTTTT.

In its sample, this clonotype was seen many times. Here the CDR3 reads CSVVTTGSGNTEAFF. In DNA form, the CDR3 reads TGCAGCGTAGTAACGACAGGGTCCGGGAACACTGAAGCTTTCTTT. The chain combines TRBV29-1 with TRBJ1-1; 7 nucleotides agree with TRBD1. Germline V CDR1 and CDR2: SQVTM, ANQGSEA. This CDR3 has 15 residues. The V gene end was trimmed by 6 bases and the J gene end by 1 base; junction bases not matched to a gene: 11.

The chain is built from TRBV12-3 or TRBV12-4 and TRBJ2-7; D gene ambiguous. Trimming removed 5 bases from V and 6 bases from J, with 14 bases in between. CDR3 size: 13 residues. CDR3 sequence (DNA): TGTGCCAGCAGTCGGACCCAGAACAGCGAGCAGTACTTC. This codes for CASSRTQNSEQYF.

The table lists this clonotype with many counts. The chain recombines TRBV28 with TRBJ2-1; D is perhaps TRBD2 (6 bases). The CDR3 sequence is 14 residues long. The germline V gene has CDR1 MDHEN and CDR2 SYDVKM. Trimming took 5 bases from V and 8 from J, leaving 16 bases between them. In DNA, the CDR3 is TGTGCCAGCAGTCCCCAAACGGGGGAGTATGAGCAGTTCTTC. Amino acid sequence: CASSPQTGEYEQFF.

The genes are TRBV6-6 and TRBJ1-4; D not resolved. Per the germline V gene, CDR1 is MNHNY and CDR2 is SVGAGI (reference sequence). Deletions cut 2 bases from V and 7 bases from J, with 11 bases between. The CDR3 length is 14 residues. Written as DNA, the CDR3 is TGTGCCAGCAGTTACCGGAGTTTCGGTGAAAAACTGTTTTTT. This codes for CASSYRSFGEKLFF.

The rearrangement uses TRBV4-1 and TRBJ2-5, with unresolved D. Trimming removed 1 base from V and 0 bases from J, with 3 bases in between. Germline CDR1 reads MGHRA; CDR2 reads YSYEKL. The CDR3 extends over 13 amino acids. In nucleotides, the CDR3 is TGCGCCAGCAGCCAAGTGTACCAAGAGACCCAGTACTTC. Translating gives CASSQVYQETQYF.